The rows below give T cell receptor beta chains drawn from one sample of a study of metastatic and nonmetastatic thyroid tumors. From the PCR reads, TCRdb re-called clones with MiXCR. The sample lists some 25,000 clones; around 20% were seen once. Sequenced input: blood. Receptors were obtained from a female donor with papillary thyroid cancer or a benign thyroid nodule (not recorded which). Some clones in this sample may be carry-over from other donors' samples. The CDR3 runs from the conserved cysteine through the conserved F or W. The D gene is left open where the match is weak. Rows give clone size only sometimes, using once, few, many, or a class for an expanded clone.

cdr3_length | j_call | v_call | clone_size | d_call | cdr3_aa | cdr3_nt
14 | TRBJ2-7 | TRBV12-3/TRBV12-4 | NA | NA | CASNKDGTSYEQYF | TGTGCCAGCAACAAAGACGGGACGAGCTACGAGCAGTACTTC
12 | TRBJ1-2 | TRBV2 | many | NA | CASSPRSYGYTF | TGTGCCAGCAGTCCAAGAAGCTATGGCTACACCTTC
18 | TRBJ2-1 | TRBV20-1 | many | TRBD2 | CSAMGRGALAGSYNEQFF | TGCAGTGCTATGGGAAGAGGGGCACTAGCGGGTTCCTACAATGAGCAGTTCTTC
15 | TRBJ2-2 | TRBV6-5 | medium-sized | TRBD1 | CASSYNQGATGELFF | TGTGCCAGCAGTTATAACCAGGGGGCAACCGGGGAGCTGTTTTTT
12 | TRBJ1-2 | TRBV12-3/TRBV12-4 | few | NA | CASSFAGNGYTF | TGTGCCAGCAGTTTTGCCGGGAATGGCTACACCTTC
13 | TRBJ2-1 | TRBV11-3 | many | NA | CASSLYGADEQFF | TGTGCCAGCAGCTTATACGGGGCGGATGAGCAGTTCTTC
14 | TRBJ2-1 | TRBV24-1 | NA | TRBD2 | CATSVLTSGNEQFF | TGTGCCACCAGTGTTTTGACTAGCGGCAATGAGCAGTTCTTC
12 | TRBJ2-5 | TRBV6-1 | few | NA | CASRRGPETQCF | TGTGCCTCCCGAAGGGGACCAGAGACCCAGTGCTTC
15 | TRBJ2-3 | TRBV20-1 | many | NA | CSARVLGPRTDTQYF | TGCAGTGCTAGAGTTCTGGGACCTCGCACAGATACGCAGTATTTT
15 | TRBJ2-3 | TRBV11-2 | many | TRBD2 | CASGRWRGGTDTQYF | TGTGCCAGCGGACGGTGGCGGGGGGGCACAGATACGCAGTATTTT
13 | TRBJ2-7 | TRBV6-1 | medium-sized | NA | CASSEGLSREQYF | TGTGCCAGCAGTGAGGGCCTGAGTAGAGAGCAGTACTTC
14 | TRBJ2-3 | TRBV20-1 | many | NA | CSAPALANTDTQYF | TGCAGTGCTCCTGCTCTAGCTAACACAGATACGCAGTATTTT
13 | TRBJ2-1 | TRBV6-4 | many | TRBD1 | CASSGQGGNEQFF | TGTGCCAGCAGCGGACAGGGTGGCAATGAGCAGTTCTTC
16 | TRBJ1-5 | TRBV7-8 | many | TRBD1 | CASSLLDGTGIQPQHF | TGTGCCAGCAGCCTCCTCGACGGGACAGGGATTCAGCCCCAGCATTTT
14 | TRBJ1-6 | TRBV6-4 | few | NA | CASSEQDRYSPIYF | TGTGCCAGCAGTGAACAGGATCGGTATTCACCCATCTACTTT
15 | TRBJ2-6 | TRBV27 | NA | NA | CASSSRGGGANVLTF | TGTGCCAGCAGTTCAAGGGGGGGTGGGGCCAACGTCCTGACTTTC
16 | TRBJ2-2 | TRBV20-1 | many | TRBD1 | CSARDRDRGLTGELFF | TGCAGTGCTAGAGATCGGGATAGGGGGCTAACCGGGGAGCTGTTTTTT
15 | TRBJ2-1 | TRBV6-4 | few | TRBD2 | CASSEGLSGDNEQFF | TGTGCCAGCAGTGAGGGACTATCGGGTGACAATGAGCAGTTCTTC
14 | TRBJ1-6 | TRBV4-2 | many | NA | CASSQVGSSSSLHF | TGTGCCAGCAGCCAGGTCGGAAGCTCGTCTTCCCTCCACTTT
18 | TRBJ2-6 | TRBV7-2 | many | TRBD2 | CASSLGPEGRAGANVLTF | TGTGCCAGCAGCTTAGGGCCGGAGGGGAGGGCTGGGGCCAACGTCCTGACTTTC
14 | TRBJ2-5 | TRBV6-6 | many | NA | CASSYLGYRETQYF | TGTGCCAGCAGTTACTTGGGGTATCGAGAGACCCAGTACTTC
15 | TRBJ1-5 | TRBV12-3/TRBV12-4 | NA | NA | CASSNGVSVHQPQHF | TGTGCCAGCAGCAACGGGGTATCTGTCCATCAGCCCCAGCATTTT
23 | TRBJ1-5 | TRBV7-8 | few | NA | CASTFRVQGADQGSGRANQPQHF | TGTGCCAGCACCTTCAGGGTTCAGGGCGCCGACCAGGGTTCAGGGCGCGCCAATCAGCCCCAGCATTTT
14 | TRBJ1-5 | TRBV6-1 | NA | NA | CSSTRTVNDQPQHF | TGTTCCAGCACCCGGACAGTGAATGATCAGCCCCAGCATTTT
17 | TRBJ1-2 | TRBV20-1 | NA | TRBD1 | CSARDRLSRDSNYGYTF | TGCAGTGCTAGAGATCGGCTTTCCCGGGACAGTAACTATGGCTACACCTTC
16 | TRBJ2-7 | TRBV12-3/TRBV12-4 | medium-sized | TRBD1 | CASSFDRTGGSYEQYF | TGTGCCAGCAGTTTCGACAGGACAGGGGGCTCCTACGAGCAGTACTTC
15 | TRBJ2-2 | TRBV19 | many | NA | CASSGGRGTTGELFF | TGTGCCAGTAGTGGAGGACGGGGAACAACCGGGGAGCTGTTTTTT
14 | TRBJ1-1 | TRBV6-1 | few | NA | CASSQTWEGTEAFF | TGTGCCAGCAGCCAGACATGGGAGGGCACTGAAGCTTTCTTT
13 | TRBJ2-7 | TRBV20-1 | many | NA | CSARLLETYEQYF | TGCAGTGCTAGACTGCTCGAGACCTACGAGCAGTACTTC
16 | TRBJ2-3 | TRBV11-2 | NA | TRBD2 | CASSLVPAGPTDTQYF | TGTGCCAGCAGCTTAGTTCCAGCGGGGCCCACAGATACGCAGTATTTT
17 | TRBJ1-3 | TRBV7-2 | many | NA | CASSLAAGIQSGNTIYF | TGTGCCAGCAGCTTAGCGGCGGGAATCCAATCTGGAAACACCATATATTTT
16 | TRBJ2-5 | TRBV5-1 | NA | NA | CASSTEQVARGETQYF | TGCGCCAGCAGCACGGAACAGGTTGCCAGGGGCGAGACCCAGTACTTC
15 | TRBJ2-1 | TRBV20-1 | NA | NA | CSAPGSVIGYNEQFF | TGCAGTGCTCCTGGTAGCGTGATAGGTTACAATGAGCAGTTCTTC
15 | TRBJ2-3 | TRBV6-4 | many | NA | CASSDEGGVTDTQYF | TGTGCCAGCAGTGACGAGGGGGGAGTCACAGATACGCAGTATTTT
15 | TRBJ1-1 | TRBV12-3/TRBV12-4 | medium-sized | NA | CASSLDSSMNTEAFF | TGTGCCAGCAGTTTGGACAGTAGTATGAACACTGAAGCTTTCTTT
16 | TRBJ2-6 | TRBV3-1 | many | NA | CASSQGTPSGANVLTF | TGTGCCAGCAGCCAAGGGACCCCTTCTGGGGCCAACGTCCTGACTTTC
16 | TRBJ2-7 | TRBV6-5 | few | NA | CASSYSRRTTFYEQYF | TGTGCCAGCAGTTACTCTCGTCGGACTACGTTCTACGAGCAGTACTTC
13 | TRBJ2-7 | TRBV9 | NA | TRBD1 | CASSVGDSYEQYF | TGTGCCAGCAGCGTAGGGGACAGTTACGAGCAGTACTTC
12 | TRBJ1-1 | TRBV6-2/TRBV6-3 | many | NA | CASLRERTEAFF | TGTGCCAGCCTAAGAGAAAGGACTGAAGCTTTCTTT